Listed below are T cell receptor beta chains from one sample, sequenced in a study of T cell responses to AZD1222 COVID-19 vaccine. Clones were sequenced by immunoSEQ multiplex PCR, and TCRdb holds only the in-frame ones, with some missing. Here the sample spans about 110,000 clones, roughly 90% being singletons. Sequences were derived from peripheral blood, sampled 28 days after the second AZD1222 dose. These receptors were taken from an adult who received the AZD1222 COVID-19 vaccine. Each CDR3 is given with its conserved first and last residue. Fields, in order: D gene, J gene, clone size, V gene, CDR3 DNA, CDR3 protein. The D gene is left open where the match is weak. Clone size is not always given. Where it is, it says once, few, many or a class for expanded clones.

NA,TRBJ2-7,few,TRBV10-3,TGTGCCATCAAAGTGGGATCCTACGAGCAGTACTTC,CAIKVGSYEQYF
NA,TRBJ2-3,NA,TRBV7-6,TGTGCCAGCAGCTTACTAGCGTATCCAAAGGATACGCAGTATTTT,CASSLLAYPKDTQYF
NA,TRBJ2-1,NA,TRBV19,TGTGCCAGTAGTATATCCGCAGGGTGGTACAATGAGCAGTTCTTC,CASSISAGWYNEQFF
TRBD1,TRBJ1-2,NA,TRBV4-3,TGCGCCAGCAGCCAAGGACAGGGAGGAGGGAACTATGGCTACACCTTC,CASSQGQGGGNYGYTF
NA,TRBJ2-1,NA,TRBV4-3,TGCGCCAGCAGCCTATTCAATGAGCAGTTCTTC,CASSLFNEQFF
TRBD1,TRBJ1-2,NA,TRBV5-1,TGCGCCAGCAGCTTGACAGGGGCTAACTATGGCTACACCTTC,CASSLTGANYGYTF
NA,TRBJ2-7,NA,TRBV27,TGTGCCAGCAGCCCCTCTCCCCCTGGCGAGCAGTACTTC,CASSPSPPGEQYF
NA,TRBJ1-1,NA,TRBV30,TGTGCCTGGGGGGCGTTTAACACTGAAGCTTTCTTT,CAWGAFNTEAFF
TRBD1,TRBJ1-1,NA,TRBV2,TGTGCCAGCAACTGGGACAGGGGCCGTAACACTGAAGCTTTCTTT,CASNWDRGRNTEAFF
NA,TRBJ2-5,NA,TRBV27,TGTGCCGTGAAGGGGGATTCGATTGAGACCCAGTACTTC,CAVKGDSIETQYF
NA,TRBJ1-4,NA,TRBV6-6,TGTGCCAGCAGAGCGGACGGCGAGAAACTGTTTTTT,CASRADGEKLFF
NA,TRBJ2-7,few,TRBV7-2,TGTGCCAGCAGCTCACGACGGGGGCTAGGTTACTACGAGCAGTACTTC,CASSSRRGLGYYEQYF
NA,TRBJ2-7,NA,TRBV5-1,TGCGCCAGCAGCTTCGATTACGAGCAGTACTTC,CASSFDYEQYF
TRBD2,TRBJ2-3,NA,TRBV5-4,TGTGCCAGCAGCTTGAGCGGGGGGGACTACACAGATACGCAGTATTTT,CASSLSGGDYTDTQYF
NA,TRBJ1-3,NA,TRBV10-3,TGTGCCATCAGTGGGGTTCGGAAAGGAGTCTCTGGAAACACCATATATTTT,CAISGVRKGVSGNTIYF
NA,TRBJ1-5,NA,TRBV6-2/TRBV6-3,TGTGCCAGCAGTTACACAAGGCATCAGCCCCAGCATTTT,CASSYTRHQPQHF
NA,TRBJ1-6,once,TRBV30,TGTGCCTGGAGTGTACGTTGGTCAGGGGATTCACCCCTCCACTTT,CAWSVRWSGDSPLHF
NA,TRBJ1-2,NA,TRBV3-1/TRBV3-2,TGTGCCAGCAGCCAACGCTCCCCTCCTCGAGGCTACACCTTC,CASSQRSPPRGYTF